This T cell receptor (beta chain) was found in a study of shared clonotypes between healthy human individuals. Overall study context: CD4 naive and CD4 memory each took three plates per donor, while CD8 naive took two and CD8 memory one. Points from the study as a whole: Despite large depth, rarefaction showed incomplete sorted-subset sequencing.

The CDR3 sequence is 15 residues long. V lost 2 bases, J lost 7 bases, and 9 bases stayed unmatched. CDR1 SGHTA and CDR2 FQGNSA come from the germline V gene. TCRdb's table, derived via immunoSEQ multiplex PCR, lists solely in-frame clones and lacks some. Here the sample spans about 990,000 clones, 78% being singletons. Healthy and HIV-negative, the adult donors had no recent acute infections or vaccinations. A single count supports this clone. Its matching antigen is unknown. This clonotype was sampled from a man aged 18 to 29 in good health. Some clones in this sample may be carry-over from other donors' samples. The V gene is TRBV7-2, the J gene TRBJ2-7, with 9 bases identical to TRBD2. The specimen sequenced was memory CD4+ T cells from PBMCs. Subset reported: CD45RA-negative fraction. The CDR3 nucleotides read TGTGCCAGCAGCTTATCTGCGGGAGGGCCGGGGGAGCAGTACTTC. Translating gives CASSLSAGGPGEQYF.